The 28 T cell receptor beta chains below come from one sample, sequenced in a study of T cell clones after liver transplantation. Produced via immunoSEQ multiplex PCR; TCRdb's table is partial and in-frame only. The table has 55,000 to 75,000 clones, 80% to 95% seen once. The sample consisted of CD4+ T cells from blood, taken around 27 months after liver transplant. These receptors came from a human patient who received a liver transplant. Some T cells may originate from the graft donor.

The chain recombines TRBV7-2 with TRBJ2-3, with D perhaps matching TRBD2 (6 bases). The CDR3 sequence is 16 residues long. In germline, CDR1 is SGHTA, CDR2 FQGNSA. V dropped 2 bases and J dropped 2 bases, with 14 bases sitting between them. The CDR3 DNA is TGTGCCAGCAGCTTAAGGGCTACGGGAGCCACAGATACGCAGTATTTT. It specifies CASSLRATGATDTQYF.

The rearrangement links TRBV9 to TRBJ2-7; TRBD2 matches 10 bases. Germline values: CDR1 SGDLS, CDR2 YYNGEE. CDR3 size: 15 residues. The ends lost 2 bases at V and 5 bases at J; junction bases unmatched: 7. The CDR3 loop is CASSVASGRGDEQYF. CDR3 in DNA: TGTGCCAGCAGCGTTGCTAGCGGGAGAGGAGACGAGCAGTACTTC.

This clone was recorded a few times. The chain uses TRBV11-1 and TRBJ2-5; D remains unclear. The length of the CDR3 is 14 residues. V shed 4 bases and J shed 1 base, with 10 bases lying between them. Germline V CDR1 and CDR2: SGHAT, FQDESV (reference sequence). The CDR3: CASSSRDGQETQYF. In nucleotides, the CDR3 is TGTGCCAGCAGCTCCCGAGACGGCCAAGAGACCCAGTACTTC.

This rearrangement joins TRBV5-1 to TRBJ1-3, with 7 bases lining up with TRBD1. In germline, CDR1 is SGHRS, CDR2 YFSETQ. J gave up 1 base and V 6 bases, and 7 bases lay outside the gene matches. CDR3 length equals 15 residues. Here the CDR3 DNA reads TGCGCCAGCACCACACAGGGGACTTCTGGAAACACCATATATTTT. Translating it yields CASTTQGTSGNTIYF.

This sequence joins TRBV7-2 and TRBJ2-1; 12 bases align to TRBD2. The CDR3 length is 16 residues. Germline trimming cut 5 bases from V and 7 bases from J; bases unmatched to any gene: 9. Germline V gene lookup returns CDR1 SGHTA and CDR2 FQGNSA. CDR3 loop: CASSKTSGSLRNEQFF. In DNA form, the CDR3 reads TGTGCCAGCAGCAAGACTAGCGGGAGTCTCCGGAATGAGCAGTTCTTC.

This chain connects TRBV30 to TRBJ2-3; 11 positions agree with TRBD2. Germline CDR1 GTSNPN, CDR2 SVGIG (reference sequence). Losses at the gene ends were 4 bases for V and 5 bases for J; bases not matched to a gene: 5. This CDR3 comprises 14 residues. The CDR3 loop reads CAWMNSGREDTQYF. The CDR3 bases are TGTGCCTGGATGAATAGCGGGAGGGAAGATACGCAGTATTTT.

This sequence joins TRBV4-1 and TRBJ2-3; 7 bases fit TRBD1. Per the germline V gene, CDR1 is MGHRA and CDR2 is YSYEKL. This CDR3 has 16 amino acids. Trimming took 2 bases from V and 4 from J; bases not matched to a gene: 9. CDR3 sequence (DNA): TGCGCCAGCAGCCAACCACTTCCCGACAGGGCAGATACGCAGTATTTT. Residues: CASSQPLPDRADTQYF.

The chain recombines TRBV19 with TRBJ1-2; 8 nucleotides match TRBD1. J gave up 7 bases and V 6 bases, and 7 bases lay outside the gene matches. CDR1 is LNHDA and CDR2 is SQIVND in the germline V gene (reference sequence). This CDR3 comprises 13 residues. CDR3 coding DNA: TGTGCCAGTAGACTTGGTACAGGGGGTGGCTACACCTTC. This sequence encodes CASRLGTGGGYTF.

V is TRBV5-1 and J is TRBJ2-2; 11 positions agree with TRBD2. J gave up 4 bases and V 4 bases, and 3 bases lay outside the gene matches. This CDR3 is 15 amino acids long. In germline, CDR1 is SGHRS, CDR2 YFSETQ. CDR3 sequence: CASSRTSGSTGELFF. Here the CDR3 DNA reads TGCGCCAGCAGCCGGACTAGCGGGTCCACCGGGGAGCTGTTTTTT.

The CDR3 sequence is CASSQAPSTGELFF. In nucleotides, the CDR3 is TGCGCCAGCAGCCAAGCCCCTAGCACCGGGGAGCTGTTTTTT. The chain joins TRBV4-3 to TRBJ2-2, with D uncertain. The CDR3 is 14 amino acids. Germline V lookup: CDR1 LGHNA, CDR2 YSLEER. V dropped 1 base and J dropped 4 bases, with 7 bases sitting between them.

The chain is built from TRBV5-1 and TRBJ2-4, with TRBD2 identical over 9 bases. This CDR3 region has 18 residues. Germline V CDR1 and CDR2: SGHRS, YFSETQ. With 1 base clipped from V and 8 bases from J, the junction kept 16 bases outside the gene matches. CDR3 sequence: CASSLRGSSGMVRDIQYF. Written as DNA, the CDR3 is TGCGCCAGCAGCTTGAGGGGGTCTAGCGGGATGGTTCGGGACATTCAGTACTTC.

V gene TRBV7-3 combines with J gene TRBJ1-1; D is perhaps TRBD1 (5 bases). The CDR3 is 18 amino acids. In germline, CDR1 is SGHTA, CDR2 FQGTGA. Trimming removed 0 bases at V and 3 bases at J, with 20 bases between. The CDR3 protein is CASSLTSGQGLSDTEAFF. The CDR3 nucleotides read TGTGCCAGCAGCTTAACGTCAGGGCAGGGATTGTCGGACACTGAAGCTTTCTTT.

The V call is TRBV27, the J call TRBJ2-6; 12 nucleotides line up with TRBD1. The length of the CDR3 is 19 residues. CDR1 is MNHEY, CDR2 SMNVEV, per germline (reference sequence). Losses at the gene ends were 5 bases for V and 1 base for J; bases not matched to a gene: 9. CDR3: CASSPRGDRGRSGANVLTF. The DNA of the CDR3 is TGTGCCAGCAGTCCTAGGGGGGACAGGGGGCGTTCTGGGGCCAACGTCCTGACTTTC.

The chain employs TRBV6-5 and TRBJ2-2; tentative D call: TRBD1 (6 bases). CDR1 MNHEY and CDR2 SVGAGI come from the germline V gene. V was shortened by 2 bases and J by 7 bases, with 17 bases between the two germline ends. This CDR3 has 16 residues. The CDR3 here is CASSYLGVQGGGELFF. CDR3 coding DNA: TGTGCCAGCAGTTACCTCGGAGTACAGGGCGGCGGGGAGCTGTTTTTT.

The J gene is TRBJ2-5, the V gene TRBV5-4, with TRBD1 matching 12 bases. The CDR3 length is 15 residues. The V gene end was trimmed by 2 bases and the J gene end by 6 bases; junction bases not matched to a gene: 5. Per germline, CDR1 SGHNT and CDR2 YYREEE (reference sequence). Here the CDR3 reads CASSFPGQGAKTQYF. The DNA of the CDR3 is TGTGCCAGCAGCTTCCCGGGACAGGGGGCAAAGACCCAGTACTTC.

The chain combines TRBV6-1 with TRBJ2-7; possible D gene TRBD2, 6 bases. The CDR3 runs 13 residues. Germline CDR1 and CDR2: MNHNS and SASEGT. Trimming removed 8 bases from V and 5 bases from J, with 16 bases in between. CDR3 in amino acids: CASRAGRMNEQYF. The CDR3 bases are TGTGCCAGCCGGGCGGGGAGGATGAACGAGCAGTACTTC.

This clone was found once. The chain combines TRBV7-2 with TRBJ2-7; 8 bases match TRBD1. V lost 5 bases, J lost 4 bases, and 7 bases stayed unmatched. This CDR3 region has 14 residues. Germline V lookup: CDR1 SGHTA, CDR2 FQGNSA. The CDR3 protein is CASSRFQGAYEQYF. In DNA, the CDR3 is TGTGCCAGCAGCCGATTCCAGGGGGCTTACGAGCAGTACTTC.

The chain is built from TRBV11-2 and TRBJ2-7, with D unclear. Trimming shortened V by 5 bases and J by 4 bases, and 6 bases separated the two germline ends. The germline CDR1 and CDR2 sequences are SGHAT and FQNNGV. The CDR3 is 11 amino acids. The CDR3 region has the DNA TGTGCCAGCAGCCCCGGTTACGAGCAGTACTTC. Translating gives CASSPGYEQYF.

This chain connects TRBV28 to TRBJ1-5, with D possibly TRBD1 on 5 matching bases. The V and J ends lost 5 bases and 11 bases respectively, with 22 bases between them. The CDR3 totals 15 residues. Germline CDR1 and CDR2: MDHEN and SYDVKM. CDR3 sequence: CASSPPADTSHSQHF. CDR3 bases: TGTGCCAGCAGTCCACCAGCGGACACCTCTCATTCCCAGCATTTT.

This clone was detected only once. This chain connects TRBV9 to TRBJ2-5, with TRBD2 matching 14 bases. The CDR3 is made up of 19 amino acids. CDR1 is SGDLS and CDR2 is YYNGEE in the germline V gene. V gave up 1 base and J gave up 5 bases; unmatched junction bases: 13. The DNA of the CDR3 is TGTGCCAGCAGCGTAATTAGCTTTACCGGGACTAGCGGGAGTGAGACCCAGTACTTC. Amino acid sequence: CASSVISFTGTSGSETQYF.

The rearrangement joins TRBV7-9 to TRBJ2-7; tentatively, D is TRBD2 (5 bases). This CDR3 is 14 amino acids long. V gave up 0 bases and J gave up 2 bases, with 8 bases separating them. Germline V gene lookup returns CDR1 SEHNR and CDR2 FQNEAQ (reference sequence). The CDR3 reads CASSLAGVTYEQYF. In DNA form, the CDR3 reads TGTGCCAGCAGCTTAGCGGGAGTCACCTACGAGCAGTACTTC.

The rearrangement links TRBV5-4 to TRBJ1-2; D not resolved. Trimming took off 4 bases at V and 0 bases at J, with 7 bases between the two ends. CDR1 is SGHNT, CDR2 YYREEE, per germline (reference sequence). This CDR3 is 13 amino acids long. CDR3 in DNA: TGTGCCAGCAGCGGCACAGCTAACTATGGCTACACCTTC. Translation gives CASSGTANYGYTF.

This chain joins TRBV15 and TRBJ1-4; 7 positions match TRBD1. Looked up from germline, CDR1 is LNHNV and CDR2 is YYDKDF (reference sequence). The CDR3 runs to 15 residues. Trimming at V came to 1 base and at J to 4 bases, leaving 3 bases not matched to a gene. Written as DNA, the CDR3 is TGTGCCACCAGCAGAGGACAGGGCGATAATGAAAAACTGTTTTTT. Protein sequence: CATSRGQGDNEKLFF. The full variable domain, with the rest looked up from reference TRBV15 and TRBJ1-4, is DAMVIQNPRYQVTQFGKPVTLSCSQTLNHNVMYWYQQKSSQAPKLLFHYYDKDFNNEADTPDNFQSRRPNTSFCFLDIRSPGLGDTAMYLCATSRGQGDNEKLFFGSGTQLSVL.

The rearrangement joins TRBV11-2 to TRBJ2-7; D is possibly TRBD2 (5 bases). Looked up from germline, CDR1 is SGHAT and CDR2 is FQNNGV. This CDR3 comprises 16 residues. Between the trimmed V and J ends, which lost 5 bases and 1 base, there was a span of 18 bases. The CDR3 sequence: CASSPLTSPGSYEQYF. The CDR3 DNA reads as TGTGCCAGCAGCCCACTGACGAGCCCGGGATCCTACGAGCAGTACTTC. Full variable domain (missing parts from reference TRBV11-2 and TRBJ2-7): EAGVAQSPRYKIIEKRQSVAFWCNPISGHATLYWYQQILGQGPKLLIQFQNNGVVDDSQLPKDRFSAERLKGVDSTLKIQPAKLEDSAVYLCASSPLTSPGSYEQYFGPGTRLTVT.

The V and J genes are TRBV11-2 and TRBJ2-3; D gene uncertain. This CDR3 has 17 residues. Trimming removed 5 bases at V and 0 bases at J, with 18 bases between. In germline, CDR1 is SGHAT, CDR2 FQNNGV. The CDR3 DNA reads as TGTGCCAGCAGCACCCTCGGTTTGGCGGTTAGCACAGATACGCAGTATTTT. As protein: CASSTLGLAVSTDTQYF.

CDR3 sequence: CASSPQNTQYF. The DNA for the CDR3 is TGTGCCTCCTCCCCCCAAAATACGCAGTATTTT. The chain has TRBV2 and TRBJ2-3; D call uncertain. V shed 11 bases and J shed 7 bases, with 13 bases lying between them. The CDR3 runs 11 residues. Germline V lookup: CDR1 SNHLY, CDR2 FYNNEI. Variable domain in full (rest from reference TRBV2 and TRBJ2-3): EPEVTQTPSHQVTQMGQEVILRCVPISNHLYFYWYRQILGQKVEFLVSFYNNEISEKSEIFDDQFSVERPDGSNFTLKIRSTKLEDSAMYFCASSPQNTQYFGPGTRLTVL.

The chain recombines TRBV28 with TRBJ1-2, with 10 bases identical to TRBD1. The CDR3 is made up of 14 amino acids. CDR1 and CDR2 from the germline V gene are MDHEN and SYDVKM. The junction had 3 bases not matched to a gene; V was cut back by 4 bases and J by 4 bases. The CDR3 loop reads CASSSRQGAYGYTF. CDR3 nucleotides: TGTGCCAGCAGTTCCCGACAGGGGGCCTATGGCTACACCTTC.

The chain recombines TRBV11-3 with TRBJ2-7, with D possibly matching TRBD1 (6 bases). The V and J ends lost 1 base and 0 bases respectively, with 7 bases between them. The germline gives CDR1 SGHNT, CDR2 YENEEA. This CDR3 spans 14 amino acids. CDR3 in amino acids: CASSLGRGSYEQYF. CDR3 coding DNA: TGTGCCAGCAGCTTAGGCAGGGGCTCCTACGAGCAGTACTTC.